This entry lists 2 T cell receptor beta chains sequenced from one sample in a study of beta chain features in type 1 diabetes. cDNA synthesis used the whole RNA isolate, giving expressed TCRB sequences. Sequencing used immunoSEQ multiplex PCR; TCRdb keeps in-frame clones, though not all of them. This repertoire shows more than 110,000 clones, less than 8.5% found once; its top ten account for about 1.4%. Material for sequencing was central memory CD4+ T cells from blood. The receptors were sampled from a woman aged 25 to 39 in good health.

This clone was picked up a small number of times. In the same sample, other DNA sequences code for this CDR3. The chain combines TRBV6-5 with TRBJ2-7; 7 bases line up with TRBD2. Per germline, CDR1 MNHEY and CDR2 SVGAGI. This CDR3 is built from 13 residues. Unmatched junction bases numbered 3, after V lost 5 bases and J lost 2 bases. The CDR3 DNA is TGTGCCAGCAGTCGGACTAGTCCCTACGAGCAGTACTTC. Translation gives CASSRTSPYEQYF.

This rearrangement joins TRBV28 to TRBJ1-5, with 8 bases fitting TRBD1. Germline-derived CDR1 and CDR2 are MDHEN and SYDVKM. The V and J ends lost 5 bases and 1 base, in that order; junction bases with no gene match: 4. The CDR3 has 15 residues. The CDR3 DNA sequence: TGTGCCAGCAGTGCAGGGGGCTGGAGCAATCAGCCCCAGCATTTT. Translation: CASSAGGWSNQPQHF.